The table lists the clone carrying this T cell receptor beta chain with a count of one. Germline V gene sequence: CDR1 MNHEY, CDR2 SMNVEV (reference sequence). CDR3 length: 14 residues. Trimming took 3 bases from V and 7 from J; bases not matched to a gene: 9. The data stem from a study of shared clonotypes between healthy human individuals. How the authors handled the data: Filtering was not the same, since immunoSEQ gave junction-only sequences without quality scores. Sequencing used immunoSEQ multiplex PCR; TCRdb keeps in-frame clones, though not all of them. V and J calls and clone size are copied from that table; D and trimming were computed from the DNA. The table lists approximately 2.1 million clones, approximately 93% of them singletons. Splitting the CD4+ cells yielded a CD45RA+ naive subset and a CD45RA-negative memory subset.

The sequenced material came from naive CD4+ T cells from PBMCs. Subset: CD45RA+ positively selected. The chain links TRBV27 to TRBJ2-7, with TRBD1 identical over 7 bases. This TCR derives from a man younger than 30 in good health. Some clones in this sample may be carry-over from other donors' samples. CDR3 bases: TGTGCCAGCAGTTTTAGGGGACAGTTCACTGAGCAGTACTTC. Translated, it gives CASSFRGQFTEQYF.